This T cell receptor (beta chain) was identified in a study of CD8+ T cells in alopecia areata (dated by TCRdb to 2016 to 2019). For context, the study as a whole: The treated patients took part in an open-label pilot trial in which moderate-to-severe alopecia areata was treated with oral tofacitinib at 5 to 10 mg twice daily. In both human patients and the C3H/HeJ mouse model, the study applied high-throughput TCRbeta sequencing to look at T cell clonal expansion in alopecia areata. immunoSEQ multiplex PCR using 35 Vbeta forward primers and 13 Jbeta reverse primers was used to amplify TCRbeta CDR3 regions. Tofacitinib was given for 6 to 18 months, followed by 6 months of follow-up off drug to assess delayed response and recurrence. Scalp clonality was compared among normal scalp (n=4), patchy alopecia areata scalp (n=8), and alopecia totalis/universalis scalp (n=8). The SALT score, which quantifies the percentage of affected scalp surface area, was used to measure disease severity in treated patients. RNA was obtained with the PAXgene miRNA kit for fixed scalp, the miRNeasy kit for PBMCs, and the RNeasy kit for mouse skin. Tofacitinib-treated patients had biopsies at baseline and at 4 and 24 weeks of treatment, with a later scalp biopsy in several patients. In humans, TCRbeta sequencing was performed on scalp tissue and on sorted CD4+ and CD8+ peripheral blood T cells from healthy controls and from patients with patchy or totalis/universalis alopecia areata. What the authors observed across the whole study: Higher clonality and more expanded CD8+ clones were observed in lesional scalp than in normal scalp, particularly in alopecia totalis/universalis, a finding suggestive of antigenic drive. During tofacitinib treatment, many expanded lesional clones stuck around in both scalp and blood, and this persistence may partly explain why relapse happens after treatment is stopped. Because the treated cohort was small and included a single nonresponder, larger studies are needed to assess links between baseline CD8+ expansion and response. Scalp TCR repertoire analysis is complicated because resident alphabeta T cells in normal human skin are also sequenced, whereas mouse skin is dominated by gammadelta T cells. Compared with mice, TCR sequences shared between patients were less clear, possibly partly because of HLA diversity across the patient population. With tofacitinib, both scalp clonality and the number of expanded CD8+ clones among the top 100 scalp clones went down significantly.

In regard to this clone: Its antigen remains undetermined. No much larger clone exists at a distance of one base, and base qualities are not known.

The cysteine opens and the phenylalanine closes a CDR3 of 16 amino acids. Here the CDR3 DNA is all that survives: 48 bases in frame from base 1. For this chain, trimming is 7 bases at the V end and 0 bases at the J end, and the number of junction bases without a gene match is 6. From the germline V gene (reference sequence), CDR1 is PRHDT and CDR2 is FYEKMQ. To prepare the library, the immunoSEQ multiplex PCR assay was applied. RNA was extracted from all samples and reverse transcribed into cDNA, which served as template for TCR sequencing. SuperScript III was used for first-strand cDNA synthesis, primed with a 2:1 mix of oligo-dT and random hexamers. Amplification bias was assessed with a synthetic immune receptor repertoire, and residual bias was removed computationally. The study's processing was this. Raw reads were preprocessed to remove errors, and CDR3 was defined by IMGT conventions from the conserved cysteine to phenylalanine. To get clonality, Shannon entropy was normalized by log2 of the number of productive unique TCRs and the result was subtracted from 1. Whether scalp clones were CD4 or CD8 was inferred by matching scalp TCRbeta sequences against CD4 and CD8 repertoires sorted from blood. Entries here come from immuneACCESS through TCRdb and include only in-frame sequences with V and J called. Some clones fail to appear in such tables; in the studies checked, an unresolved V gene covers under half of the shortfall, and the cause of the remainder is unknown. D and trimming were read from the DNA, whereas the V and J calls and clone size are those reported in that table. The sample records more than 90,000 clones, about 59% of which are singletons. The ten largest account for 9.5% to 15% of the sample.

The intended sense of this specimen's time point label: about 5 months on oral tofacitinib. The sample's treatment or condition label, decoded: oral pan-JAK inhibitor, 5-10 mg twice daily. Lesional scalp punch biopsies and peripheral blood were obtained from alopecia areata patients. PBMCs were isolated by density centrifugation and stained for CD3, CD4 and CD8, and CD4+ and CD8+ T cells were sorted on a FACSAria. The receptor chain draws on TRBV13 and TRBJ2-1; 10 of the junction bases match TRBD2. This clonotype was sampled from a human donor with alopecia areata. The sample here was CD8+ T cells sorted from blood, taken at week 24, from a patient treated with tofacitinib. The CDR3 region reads CASTARLAGSYNEQFF. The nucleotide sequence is TGTGCCAGCACCGCAAGACTAGCGGGCTCCTACAATGAGCAGTTCTTC.